The 23 T cell receptor beta chains below all came from one sample that was sequenced in a study of cytomegalovirus exposure and HLA in healthy donors. Amplification used 60 Vbeta primers and 13 Jbeta primers. The repertoire was sequenced with immunoSEQ multiplex PCR; TCRdb's copy has only in-frame clones and lacks some. The sample consists of some 190,000 clones, around 84% of them appearing once. The sample consisted of PBMCs. The source of these receptors is a man aged 40-55 years in good health and CMV-seropositive.

This clone was found once. This sequence joins TRBV11-2 and TRBJ2-7; 13 nucleotides line up with TRBD2. This CDR3 region has 15 residues. J gave up 4 bases and V 5 bases, and 5 bases lay outside the gene matches. Germline V gives CDR1 SGHAT, CDR2 FQNNGV. The CDR3 loop reads CASSPRTSGGYEQYF. DNA for the CDR3: TGTGCCAGCAGCCCGAGGACTAGCGGGGGTTACGAGCAGTACTTC.

This clone has just one count. The J gene is TRBJ2-2, the V gene TRBV6-5; 7 bases line up with TRBD1. CDR1 is MNHEY, CDR2 SVGAGI, per germline. The CDR3 has 15 amino acids. V lost 6 bases to trimming and J lost 1 base; unmatched junction nucleotides: 5. In DNA, the CDR3 is TGTGCCAGCAGAGTCGGGACAGAGAACACCGGGGAGCTGTTTTTT. Amino acids: CASRVGTENTGELFF.

This clone was seen a handful of times. This chain links TRBV6-1 with TRBJ2-5; D may be TRBD1 (5 bases). Germline CDR1 reads MNHNS; CDR2 reads SASEGT. The CDR3 extends over 16 amino acids. The V gene lost 3 bases and the J gene lost 2 bases, with 16 bases spanning the gap. In DNA, the CDR3 is TGTGCCAGCAGTGACTACGGTAGGGGCCAACAAGAGACCCAGTACTTC. Amino acid sequence: CASSDYGRGQQETQYF.

This chain links TRBV19 with TRBJ1-2; 10 bases map to TRBD1. Looked up from germline, CDR1 is LNHDA and CDR2 is SQIVND (reference sequence). V was clipped by 5 bases and J by 1 base; unmatched bases: 7. The CDR3 extends over 16 amino acids. This CDR3 is CASSLPGTGDNYGYTF. In DNA, the CDR3 is TGTGCCAGTAGTTTACCCGGGACAGGGGATAACTATGGCTACACCTTC.

J is TRBJ2-7 and V is TRBV5-6; weak D call: TRBD2 (6 bases). Germline CDR1 and CDR2: SGHDT and YYEEEE. This CDR3 has 15 residues. V was cut by 4 bases and J by 4 bases, with 18 bases left in between. The CDR3 sequence is CASSRRGLQKYEQYF. CDR3 nucleotides: TGTGCCAGCAGCCGAAGGGGACTGCAAAAATACGAGCAGTACTTC.

J is TRBJ1-5 and V is TRBV21-1. TRBV21-1 is labeled a pseudogene. This CDR3 spans 16 amino acids. The CDR3 coding sequence is TGTGCCAGCAGCAAAGGGTCCCGGGGAGGCAATCAGCCCCAGCATTTT. As protein: CASSKGSRGGNQPQHF.

The sample holds a few counts of this clone. Here the CDR3 DNA reads TGCGCCAGCAGCCAAGAGGGGACTCGCGACGGGCCTGCAACTAATGAAAAACTGTTTTTT. Translation gives CASSQEGTRDGPATNEKLFF. The chain couples TRBV4-3 to TRBJ1-4, with D possibly being TRBD1 (5 bases). The CDR3 contains 20 residues. The germline CDR1 and CDR2 sequences are LGHNA and YSLEER. The V end was cut by 0 bases, the J end by 0 bases, with 20 bases between.

This CDR3 reads CASSSGQGQEKLFF. The CDR3 nucleotides read TGCGCCAGCAGCTCGGGACAGGGACAAGAAAAACTGTTTTTT. The V and J genes are TRBV5-1 and TRBJ1-4, with 9 nucleotides matching TRBD1. The germline V gene has CDR1 SGHRS and CDR2 YFSETQ. The CDR3 covers 14 residues. J lost 8 bases, V lost 3 bases, and 5 bases had no gene match.

The chain is built from TRBV6-1 and TRBJ2-4; the match to TRBD1 covers 9 bases. The germline V gene encodes CDR1 MNHNS and CDR2 SASEGT. CDR3 length: 15 residues. The junction had 6 bases not matched to a gene; V was cut back by 5 bases and J by 4 bases. The CDR3 loop reads CASSQMDRGKNIQYF. The DNA for the CDR3 is TGTGCCAGCAGTCAGATGGACAGGGGTAAAAACATTCAGTACTTC.

The sample holds one count of this clone. The chain carries TRBV4-2 and TRBJ1-2, with D uncertain. The ends were cut back, 5 bases at V and 7 bases at J, with 17 bases in the middle. Germline V CDR1 and CDR2: LGHNA, YNFKEQ. The CDR3 extends over 14 amino acids. The chain's CDR3 is CASSTVPGSRGYTF. The CDR3 DNA sequence: TGTGCCAGCAGCACTGTCCCGGGTTCTCGTGGCTACACCTTC.

The rearrangement links TRBV6-5 to TRBJ2-7; TRBD2 matches at 7 bases. Germline trimming cut 5 bases from V and 2 bases from J; bases unmatched to any gene: 9. The germline V gene has CDR1 MNHEY and CDR2 SVGAGI. This CDR3 spans 15 amino acids. CDR3 nucleotides: TGTGCCAGCAGTCCACCGGGACTACCCCCCTACGAGCAGTACTTC. It yields the protein CASSPPGLPPYEQYF.

This chain links TRBV2 with TRBJ2-7; 11 positions agree with TRBD1. CDR3 length equals 15 residues. J was trimmed by 0 bases and V by 8 bases; bases with no gene match: 6. Germline V CDR1 and CDR2: SNHLY, FYNNEI. CDR3 sequence reads: CASAGQGDPSYEQYF. The DNA for the CDR3 is TGTGCCAGCGCGGGACAGGGGGACCCCTCCTACGAGCAGTACTTC.

The sample holds a few counts of this clone. The CDR3 bases are TGTGCCAGCAGCTTAGCCGGGACAGGAATAGGTTATTTT. Translated, it gives CASSLAGTGIGYF. The genes are TRBV11-2 and TRBJ2-3; 8 nucleotides agree with TRBD1. This CDR3 spans 13 amino acids. V dropped 1 base and J dropped 15; count of bases not matched to a gene: 9. Germline-derived CDR1 and CDR2 are SGHAT and FQNNGV.

About this clone: This sample includes further DNA sequences coding for the same CDR3. The J gene is TRBJ1-5, the V gene TRBV6-1; 8 bases are shared with TRBD1. The CDR3 covers 13 residues. V was clipped by 8 bases and J by 3 bases; unmatched bases: 3. Germline V gene lookup returns CDR1 MNHNS and CDR2 SASEGT. The CDR3 here is CASRGQVNQPQHF. Written as DNA, the CDR3 is TGTGCCAGCCGGGGACAGGTCAATCAGCCCCAGCATTTT.

This chain uses TRBV6-5 with TRBJ2-7; 10 nucleotides line up with TRBD1. The germline V gene encodes CDR1 MNHEY and CDR2 SVGAGI. Germline trimming cut 6 bases from V and 7 bases from J; bases unmatched to any gene: 12. This CDR3 spans 15 amino acids. DNA of the CDR3: TGTGCCAGCAGGCGAGGGGGGACAGGGGCGTTTGAGCAGTACTTC. Amino acid sequence: CASRRGGTGAFEQYF.

The V call is TRBV7-6, the J call TRBJ2-5, with D perhaps TRBD2 (6 bases). Germline CDR1 SGHVS, CDR2 FNYEAQ. CDR3 length equals 17 residues. V gave up 3 bases and J gave up 5 bases, with 22 bases separating them. The CDR3 sequence: CASSLTPLAPRGETQYF. The CDR3 nucleotides are TGTGCCAGCAGCTTGACCCCCCTAGCGCCAAGAGGGGAGACCCAGTACTTC.

This chain uses TRBV6-6 with TRBJ2-1; 12 bases map to TRBD2. Germline V gene sequence: CDR1 MNHNY, CDR2 SVGAGI (reference sequence). V was clipped by 8 bases and J by 2 bases; unmatched bases: 4. The CDR3 totals 15 residues. This chain's CDR3 is CASRTSGETYNEQFF. The CDR3 DNA sequence: TGTGCCAGCCGGACTAGCGGGGAGACCTACAATGAGCAGTTCTTC.

As DNA, the CDR3 is TGTGCCAGCAGCCCTGGGGGCAGACCCTACGAGCAGTACTTC. It is translated as CASSPGGRPYEQYF. The chain joins TRBV5-6 to TRBJ2-7; tentative D call: TRBD1 (6 bases). V was shortened by 4 bases and J by 2 bases, with 13 bases between the two germline ends. The CDR3 extends over 14 amino acids. Germline values: CDR1 SGHDT, CDR2 YYEEEE.

This clone was seen once. The chain uses TRBV28 and TRBJ1-1; the D is unclear. The CDR3 has 11 amino acids. With 7 bases removed from V and 8 bases from J, the gap between germline ends came to 11 bases. Germline V gene lookup returns CDR1 MDHEN and CDR2 SYDVKM. This CDR3 reads CASTLGREAFF. The CDR3 region has the DNA TGTGCCAGCACCCTGGGGAGGGAAGCTTTCTTT.

The genes are TRBV15 and TRBJ1-5, with D perhaps TRBD1 (5 bases). The CDR3 is 16 amino acids. Trimming pared 0 bases from V and 2 bases from J, leaving 11 bases between. Germline V gene lookup returns CDR1 LNHNV and CDR2 YYDKDF (reference sequence). The CDR3 loop is CATSRDLGGGNQPQHF. The CDR3 DNA reads TGTGCCACCAGCAGAGATTTGGGGGGAGGCAATCAGCCCCAGCATTTT.

As regards this clone: Different DNA sequences within this sample yield the same CDR3. This chain links TRBV7-9 with TRBJ1-2, with D possibly being TRBD1 (5 bases). CDR3 length equals 13 residues. Germline V gene sequence: CDR1 SEHNR, CDR2 FQNEAQ (reference sequence). V was cut by 1 base and J by 8 bases, with 11 bases left in between. The CDR3 region has the DNA TGTGCCAGCAGCTTAGTGGGGGGTCAAGGCTACACCTTC. It specifies CASSLVGGQGYTF. The variable domain in full, with the rest retrieved from reference TRBV7-9 and TRBJ1-2, is DTGVSQNPRHKITKRGQNVTFRCDPISEHNRLYWYRQTLGQGPEFLTYFQNEAQLEKSRLLSDRFSAERPKGSFSTLEIQRTEQGDSAMYLCASSLVGGQGYTFGSGTRLTVV.

The CDR3 loop reads CASSIGRLNYGYTF. CDR3 sequence (DNA): TGTGCCAGTAGTATAGGCCGACTTAACTATGGCTACACCTTC. V gene TRBV19 combines with J gene TRBJ1-2, with no clear D. Deletions cut 1 base from V and 1 base from J, with 7 bases between. CDR3 length: 14 amino acids. The germline V gene encodes CDR1 LNHDA and CDR2 SQIVND (reference sequence).

The chain combines TRBV6-5 with TRBJ1-2, with D perhaps TRBD1 (6 bases). The CDR3 is 15 amino acids. The V end was cut by 0 bases, the J end by 3 bases, with 11 bases between. The germline V gene encodes CDR1 MNHEY and CDR2 SVGAGI. This chain's CDR3 is CASSYSYRADYGYTF. DNA for the CDR3: TGTGCCAGCAGTTACTCGTACAGGGCTGACTATGGCTACACCTTC.